This T cell receptor beta chain is drawn from a study of T cells expressing NK-cell markers (dated by TCRdb to 2018 to 2021). Background for the entire study: In sorted CD3+CD56+NKG2C+, CD3+CD56+NKG2C- and CD3+CD56-NKG2C+ T-cell subsets from eight or nine donors, TCR beta-chain repertoires were profiled. All eight donors whose samples were sequenced were randomly selected healthy volunteers, three of them men and five women. Illumina HiSeq 2000/2500, MiSeq or NextSeq was used to sequence libraries as 2 x 150 bp reads. Of the eight sequenced donors, seven were found to be HCMV-seropositive and one was found to be HCMV-seronegative. General findings and caveats noted by the study authors: In a handful of donors, the dominant CD3+CD56+NKG2C+ clonotypes were among the top 10 CD8+ clonotypes and accounted for roughly 1.0-8% of CD8+ T cells. Whether the expanded NKG2C-expressing T cell clones were specific for HCMV antigens remained unclear. Those dominant clonotypes were again the most abundant among CD3+CD56-NKG2C+ cells in a few donors, at about 25-60.1%.

The CDR3 sequence holds 13 residues, the cysteine and phenylalanine included. Only the protein sequence is given. Via the germline V gene, CDR1 is SGHRS and CDR2 YFSETQ. As regards this clonotype: The clone's antigen remains unknown.

HCMV-specific IgG was detected in serum with a commercial ELISA kit to determine HCMV serostatus. Peripheral blood mononuclear cells were isolated from blood by Ficoll density gradient centrifugation. The sequencer listed for this sample is Illumina HiSeq 2000. TCR beta cDNA libraries were prepared using 5'RACE template switching, which introduced a universal primer site and unique molecular identifiers. cDNA synthesis was primed from the TCR beta constant segment, followed by two successive PCR amplification steps. The study's own analysis went as follows. MIGEC was used to demultiplex reads and group the reads by UMI, and MiTCR was used to assemble and quantify clonotypes. To exclude erroneous sequences, any TCR cDNA sequence not supported by at least two reads was discarded. Downstream repertoire analysis used the tcR package, and clonotypes were matched across fractions by CDR3 nucleotide sequence plus V segment. VDJmatch was used to annotate antigen specificity against VDJdb, with one amino acid substitution in CDR3 allowed. After TCRdb reprocessed the reads, each CDR3 protein sequence was kept as one row, without DNA. The V and J calls come from TCRdb's annotation, not from the publication. The sample's clone listing holds more than 400,000 distinct CDR3 sequences. About 7.1% of the sample belongs to the ten largest clones.

Recombination connected TRBV5-1 to TRBJ2-5. The source of this sequence is a woman between 18 and 69 years old in good health. The specimen was blood T cells: a sorted CD56 or NKG2C T cell subset, CD4+ or CD8+ T cells, or bulk PBMC T cells (not recorded which). CDR3 protein: CASSLYGQETQYF.